This TCR beta chain was obtained from a study of human T cells and chemical hapten exposure. As for time point: patch test 2, 6 weeks after DPC sensitization. Regarding treatment: therapeutic diphenylcyclopropenone sensitization with weekly scalp DPC. This clonotype was counted ten times or more. This CDR3 has 13 residues. CDR1 is SNHLY, CDR2 FYNNEI, per germline. Deletions cut 4 bases from V and 6 bases from J, with 10 bases between. One entry per CDR3 protein, called by TCRdb with MiXCR from the RACE reads. The data hold 84,000 or so distinct CDR3 sequences, with roughly a tenth observed a single time.

The sample consisted of whole blood, taken in connection with sensitization to the hapten diphenylcyclopropenone (DPC). The chain combines TRBV2 with TRBJ1-5; no definite D call. The source of this sequence is a woman younger than 45 with alopecia areata. Some clones in this sample may be carry-over from other donors' samples. The chain's CDR3 is CASSGADVQPQHF. The CDR3 region has the DNA TGTGCCAGCAGTGGCGCAGACGTTCAGCCCCAGCATTTT. Using reference TRBV2 and TRBJ1-5 for the parts outside the CDR3, the full variable domain is EPEVTQTPSHQVTQMGQEVILRCVPISNHLYFYWYRQILGQKVEFLVSFYNNEISEKSEIFDDQFSVERPDGSNFTLKIRSTKLEDSAMYFCASSGADVQPQHFGDGTRLSIL.